The rows below give T cell receptor beta chains drawn from one sample of a study of cytomegalovirus exposure and HLA in healthy donors. The data were produced by immunoSEQ multiplex PCR, yet TCRdb's version contains in-frame clones alone and is incomplete. The sample holds about 310,000 clones; 88% are singletons and the top ten take 0.9% to 1%. Sequencing input: PBMCs. Source of these receptors: a man aged 25-40 years in good health and CMV-seronegative. Both conserved end residues are part of each CDR3. D genes are given only for firm matches. Clone size appears in some rows only: once, few, many, or a class for an expanded clone.

>NA|TRBV5-4|TRBJ2-7|NA
CASSPRDKVPSEQYF
TGTGCCAGCAGCCCCCGGGACAAGGTACCTAGCGAGCAGTACTTC
>NA|TRBV11-2|TRBJ1-6|TRBD1
CASSLGTGYSPLHF
TGTGCCAGCAGCTTAGGGACAGGCTATTCACCCCTCCACTTT
>NA|TRBV19|TRBJ1-5|TRBD1
CASSTRQGNQPQHF
TGTGCCAGTAGTACCCGACAGGGTAATCAGCCCCAGCATTTT
>NA|TRBV6-1|TRBJ1-4|TRBD1
CASSETGTGLFF
TGTGCCAGCAGTGAGACCGGGACAGGGTTGTTTTTT
>once|TRBV10-2|TRBJ2-7|NA
CASSESGRTYEQYF
TGCGCCAGCAGTGAGTCCGGCAGGACCTACGAGCAGTACTTC
>NA|TRBV11-2|TRBJ1-5|NA
CASSLAPTGPQHF
TGTGCCAGCAGCTTAGCGCCCACGGGGCCCCAGCATTTT
>NA|TRBV11-3|TRBJ2-3|NA
CASSLRLSGSDTQYF
TGTGCCAGCAGCTTAAGGCTCTCGGGTTCAGATACGCAGTATTTT
>NA|TRBV6-6|TRBJ2-1|TRBD2
CASSYSGRGGPNEQFF
TGTGCCAGCAGTTACTCGGGACGGGGGGGCCCCAATGAGCAGTTCTTC
>NA|TRBV16|TRBJ2-3|TRBD2
CASSQSRTSGETDTQYF
TGTGCCAGCAGCCAATCAAGGACTAGCGGGGAAACAGATACGCAGTATTTT
>NA|TRBV7-6|TRBJ1-4|TRBD1
CASSQGQGELNEKLFF
TGTGCCAGCAGCCAGGGACAGGGGGAACTGAATGAAAAACTGTTTTTT
>NA|TRBV19|TRBJ2-5|NA
CASSKNRAETQYF
TGTGCCAGTAGTAAGAACAGGGCTGAGACCCAGTACTTC
>NA|TRBV10-3|TRBJ1-1|TRBD1
CAISRDSRADTEAFF
TGTGCCATCAGCCGGGACAGTCGGGCAGACACTGAAGCTTTCTTT
>NA|TRBV5-6|TRBJ2-1|TRBD2
CASSLVASGGLYSYNEQFF
TGTGCCAGCAGCTTGGTAGCTAGCGGGGGGCTTTACTCCTACAATGAGCAGTTCTTC
>NA|TRBV7-2|TRBJ1-3|NA
CASSSGGTSGNTIYF
TGTGCCAGCAGCTCCGGGGGAACTTCTGGAAACACCATATATTTT
>NA|TRBV6-5|TRBJ1-5|TRBD1
CASTNRGSNQPQHF
TGTGCCAGCACCAACAGGGGGAGCAATCAGCCCCAGCATTTT
>NA|TRBV12-5|TRBJ2-1|NA
CASGLGGPFF
TGTGCTAGTGGTTTGGGAGGGCCGTTCTTC
>NA|TRBV6-6|TRBJ2-1|TRBD2
CASSYSASGPDNEQFF
TGTGCCAGCAGTTACTCGGCTAGCGGACCAGACAATGAGCAGTTCTTC
>NA|TRBV7-8|TRBJ1-2|NA
CASSPRTEGYYGYTF
TGTGCCAGCAGCCCCCGGACAGAAGGGTACTATGGCTACACCTTC
>NA|TRBV5-4|TRBJ2-1|TRBD2
CASSPAGLGSYNEQFF
TGTGCCAGCAGCCCCGCGGGACTAGGCTCCTACAATGAGCAGTTCTTC
>once|TRBV4-3|TRBJ1-6|NA
CASSQDSSGSPLHF
TGCGCCAGCAGCCAAGATTCGTCGGGTTCACCCCTCCACTTT
>NA|TRBV5-4|TRBJ2-7|TRBD2
CASSFMGGTHEQYF
TGTGCCAGCAGCTTTATGGGGGGGACCCACGAGCAGTACTTC
>NA|TRBV7-2|TRBJ2-3|TRBD2
CASSSRTSGASDTQYF
TGTGCCAGCAGCTCTCGGACTAGCGGGGCCTCAGATACGCAGTATTTT
>NA|TRBV5-1|TRBJ2-1|TRBD2
CASSQGLDYNEQFF
TGCGCCAGCAGCCAGGGACTAGATTACAATGAGCAGTTCTTC
>NA|TRBV7-8|TRBJ1-2|NA
CASSLARGLGYGYTF
TGTGCCAGCAGCTTAGCGCGGGGGCTAGGCTATGGCTACACCTTC
>NA|TRBV5-1|TRBJ2-5|NA
CASSLEDSPGETQYF
TGCGCCAGCAGCTTGGAGGACAGTCCAGGCGAGACCCAGTACTTC
>NA|TRBV6-1|TRBJ2-2|NA
CASCGTDGAGELFF
TGTGCCAGCTGCGGGACAGACGGGGCCGGGGAGCTGTTTTTT
>NA|TRBV9|TRBJ2-7|TRBD1
CASSGSRTGANEQYF
TGTGCCAGCAGCGGAAGCCGGACAGGGGCGAACGAGCAGTACTTC
>NA|TRBV10-3|TRBJ2-7|TRBD2
CAISEYGGGYEQYF
TGTGCCATCAGTGAATACGGGGGGGGATACGAGCAGTACTTC
>NA|TRBV4-1|TRBJ1-4|TRBD1
CASSQRDRDSEKLFF
TGCGCCAGCAGCCAACGAGACAGGGACTCTGAAAAACTGTTTTTT
>NA|TRBV7-9|TRBJ2-5|NA
CASSPPVQETQYF
TGTGCCAGCAGCCCCCCCGTACAAGAGACCCAGTACTTC
>NA|TRBV6-6|TRBJ1-1|NA
CASSYDGVTEAFF
TGTGCCAGCAGTTACGACGGGGTAACTGAAGCTTTCTTT
>NA|TRBV5-4|TRBJ1-1|TRBD1
CASRTGTGVTEAFF
TGTGCCAGCAGGACCGGGACAGGGGTGACTGAAGCTTTCTTT
>NA|TRBV7-9|TRBJ1-2|NA
CASSFVEYGRRPYGYTF
TGTGCCAGCAGCTTCGTAGAGTATGGCAGGCGTCCCTATGGCTACACCTTC
>few|TRBV19|TRBJ1-1|TRBD1
CASSPKTGLNTEAFF
TGTGCCAGTAGTCCCAAGACAGGGCTGAACACTGAAGCTTTCTTT
>NA|TRBV11-2|TRBJ2-2|TRBD1
CASSLSPRQGNTGELFF
TGTGCCAGCAGCTTATCCCCCAGACAGGGGAATACCGGGGAGCTGTTTTTT
>NA|TRBV5-4|TRBJ2-7|NA
CASSLRLSYEQYF
TGTGCCAGCAGCCTGAGGCTCTCCTACGAGCAGTACTTC
>NA|TRBV11-3|TRBJ2-1|TRBD2
CASSFTSGGPSNEQFF
TGTGCCAGCAGCTTTACTAGCGGGGGGCCTAGCAATGAGCAGTTCTTC
>NA|TRBV27|TRBJ1-5|NA
CASSLSENQPQHF
TGTGCCAGCAGTTTATCGGAGAATCAGCCCCAGCATTTT
>NA|TRBV5-5|TRBJ1-2|NA
CASSLDGNYGYTF
TGTGCCAGCAGCTTGGACGGTAACTATGGCTACACCTTC
>NA|TRBV6-1|TRBJ1-3|TRBD1
CASSGTGGGKLSGNTIYF
TGTGCCAGCAGTGGGACAGGGGGAGGAAAACTCTCTGGAAACACCATATATTTT
>NA|TRBV4-3|TRBJ1-4|TRBD1
CASSQLTGWSLEKLFF
TGCGCCAGCAGCCAATTGACAGGGTGGAGTCTAGAAAAACTGTTTTTT
>NA|TRBV6-6|TRBJ2-1|NA
CASSLGQGFSRFF
TGTGCCAGCAGTTTGGGCCAGGGGTTCAGTCGGTTCTTC
>NA|TRBV5-6|TRBJ2-7|NA
CASSLGGDPRYEQYF
TGTGCCAGCAGCTTGGGAGGAGATCCACGCTACGAGCAGTACTTC
>NA|TRBV5-1|TRBJ2-3|TRBD1
CASSLGQGPMSSTDTQYF
TGCGCCAGCAGCTTGGGACAGGGGCCGATGTCTAGCACAGATACGCAGTATTTT
>NA|TRBV6-6|TRBJ1-5|NA
CASSHGENQPQHF
TGTGCCAGCAGCCACGGGGAGAATCAGCCCCAGCATTTT
>NA|TRBV11-2|TRBJ1-3|NA
CASSLDYSSGNTIYF
TGTGCCAGCAGCTTAGACTACAGCTCTGGAAACACCATATATTTT
>NA|TRBV19|TRBJ1-1|TRBD1
CASSRDRTFTEAFF
TGTGCCAGTAGTAGGGACAGGACATTCACTGAAGCTTTCTTT
>NA|TRBV6-1|TRBJ1-1|TRBD1
CASRGDRGANTEAFF
TGTGCCAGCAGAGGGGACAGGGGGGCGAACACTGAAGCTTTCTTT
>NA|TRBV7-9|TRBJ1-6|NA
CASSLAGSNNSPLHF
TGTGCCAGCAGCTTAGCGGGCAGCAATAATTCACCCCTCCACTTT
>NA|TRBV27|TRBJ2-2|NA
CASSSLEERFGELFF
TGTGCCAGCAGTTCTTTGGAGGAAAGGTTCGGGGAGCTGTTTTTT
>NA|TRBV19|TRBJ2-7|TRBD1
CASTRQGAYEQYF
TGTGCCAGTACTCGACAGGGGGCCTACGAGCAGTACTTC
>NA|TRBV19|TRBJ1-5|TRBD1
CASSIAPGQIVQPQHF
TGTGCCAGTAGTATAGCACCGGGACAGATTGTTCAGCCCCAGCATTTT